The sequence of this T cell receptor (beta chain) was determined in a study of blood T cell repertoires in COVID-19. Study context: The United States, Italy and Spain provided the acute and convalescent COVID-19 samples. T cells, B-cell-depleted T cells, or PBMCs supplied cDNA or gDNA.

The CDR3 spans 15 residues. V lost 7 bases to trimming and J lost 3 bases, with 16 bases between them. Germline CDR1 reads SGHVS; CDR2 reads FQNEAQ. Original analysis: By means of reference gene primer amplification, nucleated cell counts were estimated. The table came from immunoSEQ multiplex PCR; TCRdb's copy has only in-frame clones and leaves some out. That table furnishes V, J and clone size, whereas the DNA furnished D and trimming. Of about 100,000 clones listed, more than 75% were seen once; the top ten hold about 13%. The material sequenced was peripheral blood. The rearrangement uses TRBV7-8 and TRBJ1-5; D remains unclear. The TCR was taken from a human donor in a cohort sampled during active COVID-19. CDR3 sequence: CASTAHGSYNQPQHF. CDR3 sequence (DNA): TGTGCCAGCACCGCTCATGGTTCCTACAATCAGCCCCAGCATTTT. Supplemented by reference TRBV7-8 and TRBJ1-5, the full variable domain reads GAGVSQSPRYKVAKRGQDVALRCDPISGHVSLFWYQQALGQGPEFLTYFQNEAQLDKSGLPSDRFFAERPEGSVSTLKIQRTQQEDSAVYLCASTAHGSYNQPQHFGDGTRLSIL.